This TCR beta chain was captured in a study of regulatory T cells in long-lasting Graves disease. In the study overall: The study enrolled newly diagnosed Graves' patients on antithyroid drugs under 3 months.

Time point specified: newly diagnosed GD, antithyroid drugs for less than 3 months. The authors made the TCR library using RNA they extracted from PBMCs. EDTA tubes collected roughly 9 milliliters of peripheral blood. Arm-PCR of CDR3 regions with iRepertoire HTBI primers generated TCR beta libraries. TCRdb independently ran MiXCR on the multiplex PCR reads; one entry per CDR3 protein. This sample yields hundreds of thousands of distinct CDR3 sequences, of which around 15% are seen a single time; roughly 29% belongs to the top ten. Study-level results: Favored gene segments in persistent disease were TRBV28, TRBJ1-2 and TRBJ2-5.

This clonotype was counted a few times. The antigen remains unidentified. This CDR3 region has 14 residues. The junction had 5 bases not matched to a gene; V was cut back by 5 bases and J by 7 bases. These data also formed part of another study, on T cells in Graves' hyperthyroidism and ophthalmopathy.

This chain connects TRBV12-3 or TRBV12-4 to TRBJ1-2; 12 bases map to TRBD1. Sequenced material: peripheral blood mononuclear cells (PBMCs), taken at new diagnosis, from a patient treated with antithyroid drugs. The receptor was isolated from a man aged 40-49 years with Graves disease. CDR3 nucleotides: TGTGCCAGCAGTGCGGGACAGGGGGCCGGTGGCTACACCTTC. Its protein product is CASSAGQGAGGYTF.